The 8 T cell receptor beta chains below were found in one sample sequenced in a study of blood T cell repertoires in COVID-19. The protocol was immunoSEQ multiplex PCR, while the TCRdb copy is restricted to in-frame clones and leaves out a portion. This table holds more than 100,000 clones, roughly 84% found once. Sequencing used peripheral blood. Receptors were obtained from a woman of 80 years or more with acute or convalescent COVID-19.

The chain carries TRBV12-3 or TRBV12-4 and TRBJ2-5; 7 nucleotides line up with TRBD1. The CDR3 extends over 13 amino acids. V lost 5 bases, J lost 3 bases, and 3 bases stayed unmatched. The CDR3 region has the DNA TGTGCCAGCAGTCCCGGGACAGAAGAGACCCAGTACTTC. Translation gives CASSPGTEETQYF.

This clone appeared once. V usage is TRBV27 and J usage is TRBJ2-6; D is unclear. Germline values: CDR1 MNHEY, CDR2 SMNVEV (reference sequence). The V and J ends lost 8 bases and 0 bases respectively, with 11 bases between them. This CDR3 contains 15 residues. DNA for the CDR3: TGTGCCAGCTCGAAATGGGCCTCTGGGGCCAACGTCCTGACTTTC. Its protein product is CASSKWASGANVLTF.

V usage is TRBV2 and J usage is TRBJ2-1; 7 bases are shared with TRBD2. This CDR3 comprises 16 residues. V was pared by 7 bases and J by 0 bases, with 9 bases of the junction left unmatched. CDR1 SNHLY and CDR2 FYNNEI come from the germline V gene. The chain's CDR3 is CASKEGGRSSYNEQFF. The CDR3 nucleotides read TGTGCCAGCAAAGAGGGAGGGCGAAGCTCCTACAATGAGCAGTTCTTC.

V usage is TRBV5-6 and J usage is TRBJ2-5; 9 bases agree with TRBD1. The trim removed 3 bases at V and 4 bases at J, leaving 1 base unmatched. Germline-derived CDR1 and CDR2 are SGHDT and YYEEEE. The CDR3 runs 13 residues. The CDR3 DNA sequence: TGTGCCAGCAGCTACAGGGGGCTAGAGACCCAGTACTTC. Residues: CASSYRGLETQYF.

This chain joins TRBV6-5 and TRBJ2-3, with 12 bases matching TRBD1. The junction had 10 bases not matched to a gene; V was cut back by 2 bases and J by 10 bases. From germline, CDR1 is MNHEY and CDR2 SVGAGI. The CDR3 has 16 residues. For the CDR3, the DNA is TGTGCCAGCAGTTACGGGGGACAGGGGGCCCGACGGGCGCAGTATTTT. Its translation is CASSYGGQGARRAQYF.

The V gene is TRBV5-1, the J gene TRBJ2-2, with a weak D call TRBD1 (5 bases). Per the germline V gene, CDR1 is SGHRS and CDR2 is YFSETQ. The V end lost 1 base, the J end lost 0 bases, and 10 bases lay between the germline ends. The CDR3 extends over 16 amino acids. The CDR3 sequence is CASSLSPGTNTGELFF. The CDR3 DNA is TGCGCCAGCAGCTTGTCCCCAGGGACGAACACCGGGGAGCTGTTTTTT.

The chain couples TRBV27 to TRBJ2-7; 14 nucleotides match TRBD2. Germline loops: CDR1 MNHEY, CDR2 SMNVEV (reference sequence). The junction had 6 bases not matched to a gene; V was cut back by 5 bases and J by 3 bases. The CDR3 is 16 amino acids. CDR3 amino acids: CASSPGLAGVYYEQYF. The DNA of the CDR3 is TGTGCCAGCAGTCCGGGACTAGCGGGGGTCTACTACGAGCAGTACTTC.

This chain joins TRBV5-5 and TRBJ2-2; TRBD1 aligns across 9 bases. V gave up 5 bases and J gave up 4 bases; unmatched junction bases: 9. The CDR3 is 16 amino acids. Germline V gene data show CDR1 as SGHKS and CDR2 as YYEKEE (reference sequence). Written as DNA, the CDR3 is TGTGCCAGCAGGAGGGACAGGGAGCGAATCACCGGGGAGCTGTTTTTT. Residues: CASRRDRERITGELFF.